One and the same sample provided the 4 T cell receptor beta chains below, sequenced in a study of cytomegalovirus exposure and HLA in healthy donors. In the PCR, 60 Vbeta and 13 Jbeta primers were used. TCRdb's copy holds only in-frame clones and misses some; the assay was immunoSEQ multiplex PCR. The sample has approximately 120,000 clones, about 81% seen once. Material for sequencing was PBMCs. The receptor set was obtained from a woman aged 25 to 39 in good health and CMV-seronegative.

The chain employs TRBV18 and TRBJ2-1, with D perhaps TRBD2 (6 bases). CDR3 length equals 14 residues. Germline CDR1 and CDR2: KGHSH and LQKENI. V lost 3 bases, J lost 7 bases, and 13 bases lay in between. Written as DNA, the CDR3 is TGTGCCAGCTCACCTTCAGGAGGGTGGAATGAGCAGTTCTTC. Residues: CASSPSGGWNEQFF.

This chain connects TRBV2 to TRBJ2-7; 10 bases line up with TRBD1. The J segment lost 3 bases and the V segment lost 7 bases, leaving 3 bases of the junction unmatched. Germline-derived CDR1 and CDR2 are SNHLY and FYNNEI. There are 13 residues in the CDR3. CDR3 region: CASNRDRGYEQYF. The CDR3 region has the DNA TGTGCCAGCAATCGGGACAGGGGCTACGAGCAGTACTTC. Drawing the rest from reference TRBV2 and TRBJ2-7, the complete variable domain is EPEVTQTPSHQVTQMGQEVILRCVPISNHLYFYWYRQILGQKVEFLVSFYNNEISEKSEIFDDQFSVERPDGSNFTLKIRSTKLEDSAMYFCASNRDRGYEQYFGPGTRLTVT.

V is TRBV5-4 and J is TRBJ1-2, with D possibly being TRBD1 (6 bases). The CDR3 length is 14 residues. Germline V gives CDR1 SGHNT, CDR2 YYREEE (reference sequence). The V and J ends lost 2 bases and 4 bases respectively, with 12 bases between them. The CDR3 DNA reads as TGTGCCAGCAGCTTATCCGGACAGCCCTATGGCTACACCTTC. It yields the protein CASSLSGQPYGYTF.

The J gene is TRBJ1-6, the V gene TRBV18, with 8 nucleotides matching TRBD1. The junction had 7 bases not matched to a gene; V was cut back by 5 bases and J by 7 bases. CDR3 length equals 15 residues. CDR1 and CDR2 (germline): KGHSH, LQKENI. This chain's CDR3 is CASSIGQGENSPLHF. The DNA for the CDR3 is TGTGCCAGCTCAATCGGACAGGGTGAGAATTCACCCCTCCACTTT.